The entry below gives a single T cell receptor (beta chain) sequence along with its context. The data stem from a study of blood T cell repertoires in COVID-19. Study as a whole: The samples span acute and convalescent COVID-19 from the United States, Italy and Spain. The analysed material was cDNA or gDNA that came from T cells, B-cell-depleted T cells, or PBMCs.

Authors' processing steps: Reference gene primer amplification gave estimated nucleated cell counts. Method: immunoSEQ multiplex PCR; TCRdb's copy keeps in-frame clones and lacks some. That table gives V, J and clone size, and the DNA gave D and trimming. This sample has tens of thousands of clones, with around 88% found just once. Germline V lookup: CDR1 LNHDA, CDR2 SQIVND (reference sequence). The CDR3 covers 14 residues. V was clipped by 4 bases and J by 5 bases; unmatched bases: 5. The chain joins TRBV19 to TRBJ1-5; 7 bases map to TRBD1. This receptor was obtained from a woman of 80 years or more with acute or convalescent COVID-19. Sequencing used peripheral blood. The CDR3 loop reads CASSTRGQDQPQHF. CDR3 sequence (DNA): TGTGCCAGTAGTACCCGAGGACAGGATCAGCCCCAGCATTTT.